The clone carrying this T cell receptor beta chain turned up a few times. Each CDR3 protein gets one entry after TCRdb re-called the 5' RACE reads with MiXCR. The table includes roughly 280,000 distinct CDR3 sequences, roughly 8% detected once. The sample belongs to a study of T-cell memory formation after mild COVID-19. Study as a whole: TCR clusters were mostly confined to one donor each.

V shed 1 base and J shed 9 bases, with 13 bases lying between them. Germline lookup yields CDR1 SGHTA and CDR2 FQGNSA. The CDR3 extends over 15 amino acids. The specimen sequenced was PBMCs or a T cell subset sorted from them (not recorded which). The chain recombines TRBV7-2 with TRBJ1-6; possible D gene TRBD1, 5 bases. This TCR came from a man younger than 30 who had mild COVID-19 (a few samples of this study predate the infection). Cell type and time point are not known. The CDR3 region has the DNA TGTGCCAGCAGCTTAGGGCCCAGGGTTGGTTCACCCCTCCACTTT. It is translated as CASSLGPRVGSPLHF.